This T cell receptor (beta chain) stems from a study of blood T cell repertoires in COVID-19. Study in general: Samples came from the United States, Italy and Spain, spanning acute and convalescent COVID-19. T cells, B-cell-depleted T cells, or PBMCs supplied cDNA or gDNA.

In the authors' methods: For nucleated cells, counts were estimated from reference gene primer amplification. Produced via immunoSEQ multiplex PCR; TCRdb's table is partial and in-frame only. V and J calls and clone size follow that table, whereas D and trimming were derived from the DNA. The profile shows about 270,000 clones, about 89% of them singletons. CDR1 and CDR2 from the germline V gene are MNHEY and SVGAGI. Trimming stripped 6 bases from V and 0 bases from J, with 11 bases between. CDR3 size: 14 residues. The clonotype comes from a woman aged 55 to 70 who had recovered from COVID-19. The sequenced sample consisted of peripheral blood. The V gene is TRBV6-5, the J gene TRBJ1-1, with a tentative D call TRBD1 (6 bases). The CDR3 region has the DNA TGTGCCAGCAGGCAGGACAGACTGAACACTGAAGCTTTCTTT. It specifies CASRQDRLNTEAFF.